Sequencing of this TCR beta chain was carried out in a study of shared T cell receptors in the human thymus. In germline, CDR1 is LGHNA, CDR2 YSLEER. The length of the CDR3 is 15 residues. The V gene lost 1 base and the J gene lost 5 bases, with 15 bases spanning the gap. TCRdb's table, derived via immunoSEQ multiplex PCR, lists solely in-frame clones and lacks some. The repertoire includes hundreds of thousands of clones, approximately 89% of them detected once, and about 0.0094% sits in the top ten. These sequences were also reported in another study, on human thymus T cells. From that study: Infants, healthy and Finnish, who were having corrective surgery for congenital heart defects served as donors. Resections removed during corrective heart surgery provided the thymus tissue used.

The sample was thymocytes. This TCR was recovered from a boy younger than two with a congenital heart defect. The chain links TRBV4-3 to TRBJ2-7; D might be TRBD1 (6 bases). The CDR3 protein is CASSQVPGEENEQYF. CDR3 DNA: TGCGCCAGCAGCCAAGTGCCAGGGGAAGAGAACGAGCAGTACTTC.